The 14 T cell receptor beta chains below all came from one sample that was sequenced in a study of long-term antiretroviral therapy in people with HIV. Version v3.0 of the immunoSEQ assay ran at survey level. The assay was immunoSEQ multiplex PCR, and TCRdb's table has in-frame clones only and misses some. The table includes 35,000 to 50,000 clones, 86% detected once. Sequencing was performed on unsorted PBMCs, taken 0.1 years before starting antiretroviral therapy. The receptors come from a woman aged 45-60 years with HIV.

The chain couples TRBV15 to TRBJ2-1; D is ambiguous. Germline assignment: CDR1 LNHNV and CDR2 YYDKDF (reference sequence). The CDR3 is 15 amino acids. Between the trimmed V and J ends, which lost 1 base and 8 bases, there was a span of 15 bases. The chain's CDR3 is CATSRVRPPSDEQFF. DNA for the CDR3: TGTGCCACCAGCAGAGTAAGACCCCCGAGCGATGAGCAGTTCTTC.

In this sample, this clone turned up once. The rearrangement uses TRBV7-2 and TRBJ2-3; 9 bases fit TRBD2. Trimming removed 6 bases from V and 5 bases from J; junction bases left unmatched: 12. The CDR3 loop spans 16 amino acids. Germline V gives CDR1 SGHTA, CDR2 FQGNSA. CDR3 DNA sequence: TGTGCCAGCAGGCGACGGGCTAGCGGGGCTGGAGATACGCAGTATTTT. This translates into CASRRRASGAGDTQYF.

The chain is built from TRBV9 and TRBJ2-5; 13 bases fit TRBD2. The CDR3 runs to 15 residues. The junction had 4 bases not matched to a gene; V was cut back by 6 bases and J by 2 bases. Germline lookup yields CDR1 SGDLS and CDR2 YYNGEE. The CDR3: CASTTSGGSQETQYF. Here the CDR3 DNA reads TGTGCCAGCACGACTAGCGGGGGGTCACAAGAGACCCAGTACTTC.

The chain recombines TRBV7-3 with TRBJ2-1; 8 bases line up with TRBD2. The CDR3 sequence is 15 residues long. Per germline, CDR1 SGHTA and CDR2 FQGTGA. The V and J ends lost 5 bases and 10 bases, in that order; junction bases with no gene match: 13. The CDR3 protein is CASSPVGGVLSEQFF. CDR3 coding DNA: TGTGCCAGCAGCCCTGTCGGGGGGGTGTTAAGCGAGCAGTTCTTC. Complete variable domain (other parts from reference TRBV7-3 and TRBJ2-1): GAGVSQTPSNKVTEKGKYVELRCDPISGHTALYWYRQSLGQGPEFLIYFQGTGAADDSGLPNDRFFAVRPEGSVSTLKIQRTERGDSAVYLCASSPVGGVLSEQFFGPGTRLTVL.

The rearrangement links TRBV5-6 to TRBJ2-1; no clear D. The CDR3 has 16 amino acids. The V gene's germline CDR1 is SGHDT and CDR2 YYEEEE. The germline V and J ends were trimmed by 1 base and 0 bases, with 11 bases remaining between them. CDR3 sequence reads: CASSLNQQSSYNEQFF. The CDR3 DNA reads as TGTGCCAGCAGCTTGAATCAACAGAGCTCCTACAATGAGCAGTTCTTC. Filled out from reference TRBV5-6 and TRBJ2-1, the complete variable domain reads DAGVTQSPTHLIKTRGQQVTLRCSPKSGHDTVSWYQQALGQGPQFIFQYYEEEERQRGNFPDRFSGHQFPNYSSELNVNALLLGDSALYLCASSLNQQSSYNEQFFGPGTRLTVL.

This chain connects TRBV5-4 to TRBJ2-7; tentative D call: TRBD1 (6 bases). Germline values: CDR1 SGHNT, CDR2 YYREEE (reference sequence). V was shortened by 2 bases and J by 3 bases, with 9 bases between the two germline ends. The CDR3 sequence is 13 residues long. The CDR3 spells CASSLGTNYEQYF. The CDR3 coding sequence is TGTGCCAGCAGCTTAGGGACAAACTACGAGCAGTACTTC.

The V gene is TRBV5-1, the J gene TRBJ1-1; no reliable D call. Germline lookup yields CDR1 SGHRS and CDR2 YFSETQ. The CDR3 length is 14 residues. Trimming removed 1 base from V and 1 base from J, with 8 bases in between. CDR3 residues: CASSLQNPNTEAFF. The CDR3 coding sequence is TGCGCCAGCAGCTTGCAGAACCCGAACACTGAAGCTTTCTTT.

V gene TRBV7-2 combines with J gene TRBJ2-2; 10 bases fit TRBD2. V dropped 5 bases and J dropped 8; count of bases not matched to a gene: 2. Germline CDR1 is SGHTA and CDR2 is FQGNSA. CDR3 length: 13 residues. This chain's CDR3 is CASSLLAGGELFF. CDR3 nucleotides: TGTGCCAGCAGCCTACTAGCGGGGGGGGAGCTGTTTTTT.

This clone was counted a single time. The chain has TRBV30 and TRBJ1-2; D may be TRBD1 (5 bases). CDR1 is GTSNPN and CDR2 is SVGIG in the germline V gene (reference sequence). This CDR3 is built from 15 residues. Trimming took off 0 bases at V and 8 bases at J, with 19 bases between the two ends. The CDR3 is CAWSVTVRATGGYTF. The CDR3 DNA follows: TGTGCCTGGAGTGTAACTGTCAGGGCCACGGGGGGCTACACCTTC.

V usage is TRBV10-3 and J usage is TRBJ2-7; possible D gene TRBD2, 5 bases. V lost 4 bases, J lost 7 bases, and 17 bases lay in between. The CDR3 extends over 14 amino acids. Germline CDR1 is ENHRY and CDR2 is SYGVKD. The DNA for the CDR3 is TGTGCCATCAGTGGCGAGGGTTCATCTTTTGAGCAGTACTTC. Its translation is CAISGEGSSFEQYF.

The V and J genes are TRBV2 and TRBJ2-7; possibly TRBD2 for D (6 bases). Trimming pared 6 bases from V and 4 bases from J, leaving 19 bases between. Germline CDR1 and CDR2: SNHLY and FYNNEI. CDR3 length equals 15 residues. DNA of the CDR3: TGTGCCAGCAGCCACGACAGATCGGGGAGGTACGAGCAGTACTTC. Residues: CASSHDRSGRYEQYF.

The V call is TRBV30, the J call TRBJ1-6; 7 nucleotides align to TRBD1. This CDR3 contains 15 residues. Trimming at V came to 3 bases and at J to 11 bases, leaving 13 bases not matched to a gene. Germline V CDR1 and CDR2: GTSNPN, SVGIG (reference sequence). In DNA, the CDR3 is TGTGCCTGGAGGGCGTCAGGGGGGATTTTGCCACCCCTCCACTTT. Amino acid sequence: CAWRASGGILPPLHF. Variable domain in full (rest from reference TRBV30 and TRBJ1-6): SQTIHQWPATLVQPVGSPLSLECTVEGTSNPNLYWYRQAAGRGLQLLFYSVGIGQISSEVPQNLSASRPQDRQFILSSKKLLLSDSGFYLCAWRASGGILPPLHFGNGTRLTVT.

V gene TRBV6-6 combines with J gene TRBJ2-4; 9 bases map to TRBD1. Germline V lookup: CDR1 MNHNY, CDR2 SVGAGI (reference sequence). CDR3 size: 14 residues. V lost 6 bases to trimming and J lost 5 bases; unmatched junction nucleotides: 5. This CDR3 is CASRPGTGQNIQYF. For the CDR3, the DNA is TGTGCCAGCAGACCCGGGACAGGGCAAAACATTCAGTACTTC.

CDR3 sequence: CASSHGTSGGAGNEQFF. Written as DNA, the CDR3 is TGTGCCAGCAGTCACGGGACTAGCGGGGGGGCCGGCAATGAGCAGTTCTTC. This rearrangement joins TRBV27 to TRBJ2-1; 16 bases match TRBD2. The germline V gene encodes CDR1 MNHEY and CDR2 SMNVEV (reference sequence). The CDR3 consists of 17 residues. The junction had 7 bases not matched to a gene; V was cut back by 5 bases and J by 6 bases.